A selection of T cell receptor beta chains follows, all from one sample in a study of blood T cell repertoires in COVID-19. The assay was immunoSEQ multiplex PCR, and TCRdb's table has in-frame clones only and misses some. The table shows approximately 310,000 clones, with approximately 88% occurring only once. The sample was PBMCs or T cells enriched from blood (not recorded which). These receptors originate from a man aged 60 to 69 who had recovered from COVID-19. The conserved cysteine and the conserved F or W are not part of the CDR3 here.

v_call,j_call,cdr3_length,cdr3_aa
TRBV7-2,TRBJ1-2,10,ASNLQGYGYT
TRBV7-3,TRBJ2-3,19,ASSLTPLVASGTGGTDTQY
TRBV2,TRBJ2-2,14,ASSGGTSFRAGELF
TRBV5-1,TRBJ2-2,13,ASRTGGANTGELF
TRBV6-1,TRBJ1-2,12,ASSEASTGYGYT
TRBV15,TRBJ1-1,13,ATSKGDRGSGEAF
TRBV28,TRBJ1-2,10,ASSLRGWGYT
TRBV21-1,TRBJ2-7,12,ASSSRDRGNEQY
TRBV19,TRBJ2-3,14,ASSHRLAGGPDTQY
TRBV7-9,TRBJ1-4,15,ASSRKRDRETNEKLF
TRBV19,TRBJ2-7,13,ASRPTPGSTYEQY
TRBV21-1,TRBJ1-5,14,ASSKDRVNRNQPQH
TRBV18,TRBJ1-5,16,ASSLSQGAVLTNQPQH
TRBV28,TRBJ2-1,14,ATRALDRGPYNEQF
TRBV9,TRBJ1-2,15,ASSIRGTGGPSVGYT
TRBV7-2,TRBJ2-3,12,ASSGTGVPDTQY
TRBV5-1,TRBJ1-1,11,ASSLWLNTEAF
TRBV11-3,TRBJ2-2,15,ASSPRTGGGIGGELF
TRBV14,TRBJ2-2,15,ASSQAGTRGRIGELF
TRBV5-1,TRBJ2-7,12,ASSWDRGGSEQY
TRBV9,TRBJ1-1,14,ASSVQTGLTHTEAF
TRBV5-5,TRBJ2-5,14,ASSFLAGGVTETQY
TRBV21-1,TRBJ1-1,15,ASSKIEGRAVNTEAF
TRBV7-2,TRBJ2-5,13,ASSPRTSGQETQY